These T cell receptor beta chains were read from a single sample in a study of beta chain features in type 1 diabetes. Sequencing used immunoSEQ multiplex PCR; TCRdb keeps in-frame clones, though not all of them. The sample has about 390,000 clones, 8% to 10% seen once. Material: central memory CD4+ T cells from blood. The receptors shown here come from a man younger than 40 with type 1 diabetes. CDR3s include the opening cysteine and the closing phenylalanine or tryptophan. The order of the fields is CDR3 length, D gene, clone size, V gene, J gene, CDR3 protein, CDR3 DNA. D genes are given only for firm matches. Rows may omit the clone size; those that give it use once, few, many or a size class.

17	NA	few	TRBV4-1	TRBJ2-6	CASSQEGLGSGANVLTF	TGCGCCAGCAGCCAAGAAGGGCTGGGGTCTGGGGCCAACGTCCTGACTTTC
15	TRBD1	few	TRBV11-2	TRBJ2-7	CASSSGTGGGYEQYF	TGTGCCAGCAGCTCTGGGACAGGGGGCGGGTACGAGCAGTACTTC
16	TRBD1	many	TRBV19	TRBJ1-1	CASSIWRAGGETEAFF	TGTGCCAGTAGTATATGGAGGGCAGGGGGTGAAACTGAAGCTTTCTTT
14	NA	many	TRBV7-9	TRBJ1-2	CASTFGGTEAGYTF	TGTGCCAGCACCTTTGGGGGTACAGAGGCCGGCTACACCTTC
14	TRBD1	NA	TRBV28	TRBJ1-1	CASSQGTGNTEAFF	TGTGCCAGCAGTCAAGGGACAGGAAACACTGAAGCTTTCTTT
16	NA	NA	TRBV7-6	TRBJ1-4	CASSLGGGVLGEKLFF	TGTGCCAGCAGCTTAGGGGGTGGCGTTTTGGGGGAAAAACTGTTTTTT
16	TRBD1	few	TRBV5-1	TRBJ2-3	CASSKQLDRATDTQYF	TGCGCCAGCAGCAAACAATTAGACAGGGCTACAGATACGCAGTATTTT
16	NA	NA	TRBV5-1	TRBJ2-6	CASSPGAFSGANVLTF	TGCGCCAGCAGCCCTGGGGCGTTCTCTGGGGCCAACGTCCTGACTTTC
13	NA	NA	TRBV7-9	TRBJ2-7	CASSLRDRYEQYF	TGTGCCAGCAGCCTCCGGGACCGCTACGAGCAGTACTTC
13	TRBD1	few	TRBV7-3	TRBJ1-2	CASSRQGAHGYTF	TGTGCCAGCAGCCGACAGGGGGCTCATGGCTACACCTTC
16	NA	few	TRBV30	TRBJ2-3	CAWSEPRARGTDTQYF	TGTGCCTGGAGCGAACCCCGGGCCCGGGGCACAGATACGCAGTATTTT
15	NA	NA	TRBV7-2	TRBJ2-1	CASSSDSLGYNEQFF	TGTGCCAGCAGCTCGGACTCTCTGGGGTACAATGAGCAGTTCTTC
11	NA	NA	TRBV11-1	TRBJ2-7	CASSLEGEQYF	TGTGCCAGCAGCTTAGAGGGAGAGCAGTACTTC
15	TRBD2	NA	TRBV29-1	TRBJ2-1	CSVDPLAGSYNEQFF	TGCAGCGTTGACCCCTTAGCGGGGTCCTACAATGAGCAGTTCTTC
15	NA	NA	TRBV25-1	TRBJ2-2	CASSGGGGNTGELFF	TGTGCCAGCAGTGGCGGTGGAGGGAACACCGGGGAGCTGTTTTTT
15	TRBD1	few	TRBV4-1	TRBJ2-1	CASSQTGTGAIEQFF	TGCGCCAGCAGCCAGACCGGGACAGGGGCGATTGAGCAGTTCTTC
17	NA	NA	TRBV7-2	TRBJ2-7	CASSSAEGHAIYYEQYF	TGTGCCAGCAGCTCCGCTGAGGGACATGCTATTTACTACGAGCAGTACTTC
19	TRBD1	NA	TRBV4-1	TRBJ1-1	CASSPQTGAHRGVGAEAFF	TGCGCCAGCAGCCCACAGACAGGGGCACACAGAGGGGTGGGTGCTGAAGCTTTCTTT